A single sample is the source of the 14 T cell receptor beta chains below, sequenced in a study of blood T cell repertoires in COVID-19. Profiling relied on immunoSEQ multiplex PCR, and the TCRdb table lists in-frame clones only, not all of them. The table includes 45,000 to 60,000 clones, 80% to 90% detected once. The sample consisted of peripheral blood. The source of these receptors is a man in his fifties or sixties with acute or convalescent COVID-19.

The rearrangement joins TRBV5-4 to TRBJ2-5, with D possibly being TRBD2 (5 bases). The germline V gene has CDR1 SGHNT and CDR2 YYREEE (reference sequence). CDR3 length: 13 amino acids. Trimming cost V 6 bases and J 7 bases, with 16 bases left between them. The CDR3: CASTGANGRTQYF. CDR3 nucleotide sequence: TGTGCCAGCACAGGAGCGAATGGGAGGACCCAGTACTTC.

This clone has just a few counts. The chain uses TRBV19 and TRBJ1-1; D not resolved. CDR1 and CDR2 from the germline V gene are LNHDA and SQIVND (reference sequence). This CDR3 has 13 residues. Deletions cut 6 bases from V and 1 base from J, with 9 bases between. Here the CDR3 DNA reads TGTGCCAGTAGCCCCCAAGCGAACACTGAAGCTTTCTTT. As protein: CASSPQANTEAFF.

The V gene is TRBV7-3, the J gene TRBJ2-2, with D tentatively TRBD1 (6 bases). V was shortened by 3 bases and J by 5 bases, with 10 bases between the two germline ends. Germline lookup yields CDR1 SGHTA and CDR2 FQGTGA. The length of the CDR3 is 14 residues. CDR3 region: CASSLGQGTGELFF. CDR3 DNA sequence: TGTGCCAGCAGCTTGGGTCAGGGGACCGGGGAGCTGTTTTTT.

The chain carries TRBV4-1 and TRBJ2-2; 12 bases map to TRBD2. The CDR3 has 17 amino acids. CDR1 is MGHRA and CDR2 is YSYEKL in the germline V gene. After removal of 2 bases from V and 5 bases from J, the junction contained 6 bases not matched to a gene. The CDR3 nucleotides are TGCGCCAGCAGCCAAAGACTAGCGGGGGCGGGGACCGGGGAGCTGTTTTTT. Translation gives CASSQRLAGAGTGELFF.

The genes are TRBV3-1 (or the pseudogene TRBV3-2) and TRBJ2-1; 7 positions agree with TRBD2. In germline, CDR1 is LGHDT, CDR2 YNNKEL (reference sequence). The length of the CDR3 is 16 residues. V was clipped by 3 bases and J by 0 bases; unmatched bases: 5. The CDR3 region has the DNA TGTGCCAGCAGCCACCGGACTAGTCGCTCCTACAATGAGCAGTTCTTC. The encoded protein is CASSHRTSRSYNEQFF.

The count of this clone is one. The rearrangement uses TRBV18 and TRBJ1-2; no reliable D call. Trimming removed 1 base at V and 8 bases at J, with 8 bases between. The CDR3 has 12 residues. Germline V gene lookup returns CDR1 KGHSH and CDR2 LQKENI. CDR3 nucleotides: TGTGCCAGCTCACCACTGGCAGTGGGCTACACCTTC. This sequence encodes CASSPLAVGYTF.

This clone was observed a handful of times. The chain's CDR3 is CASSRGEETQYF. CDR3 DNA: TGTGCCAGCAGCCGTGGGGAGGAGACCCAGTACTTC. The V gene is TRBV7-6, the J gene TRBJ2-5, with D perhaps TRBD2 (5 bases). The V end lost 5 bases, the J end lost 5 bases, and 9 bases lay between the germline ends. Germline loops: CDR1 SGHVS, CDR2 FNYEAQ. The CDR3 extends over 12 amino acids.

The table lists this clone with a count of one. The V call is TRBV5-5, the J call TRBJ1-2; 7 bases line up with TRBD1. The CDR3 extends over 13 amino acids. V lost 4 bases and J lost 8; bases outside the gene matches: 8. CDR1 and CDR2 from the germline V gene are SGHKS and YYEKEE (reference sequence). The CDR3 bases are TGTGCCAGCAGCCTGGGGACAGTTGGAGGCTACACCTTC. Amino acids: CASSLGTVGGYTF.

The V call is TRBV4-1, the J call TRBJ2-7; D is perhaps TRBD1 (6 bases). Looked up from germline, CDR1 is MGHRA and CDR2 is YSYEKL. With 0 bases removed from V and 7 bases from J, the gap between germline ends came to 10 bases. There are 13 residues in the CDR3. CDR3 DNA: TGCGCCAGCAGCCAAGAACAGGGCCGGGAGCAGTACTTC. Translating gives CASSQEQGREQYF.

The genes are TRBV14 and TRBJ1-3, with D uncertain. The CDR3 loop spans 15 amino acids. V was pared by 2 bases and J by 2 bases, with 10 bases between. Germline lookup yields CDR1 SGHDN and CDR2 FVKESK. The CDR3 DNA is TGTGCCAGCAGCCAACGAAGGAGCCCTGGAAACACCATATATTTT. This codes for CASSQRRSPGNTIYF.

In regard to this clone: The sample carries other DNA sequences with the same CDR3. The rearrangement links TRBV5-1 to TRBJ2-3; 7 bases are a match to TRBD1. Germline CDR1 SGHRS, CDR2 YFSETQ. V was clipped by 0 bases and J by 4 bases; unmatched bases: 5. The CDR3 loop spans 15 amino acids. The CDR3: CASSLGQGLSDTQYF. In DNA form, the CDR3 reads TGCGCCAGCAGCTTGGGACAGGGTTTGTCAGATACGCAGTATTTT.

This clone was picked up one time. V is TRBV2 and J is TRBJ1-4; D perhaps matches TRBD1 (6 bases). This CDR3 spans 15 amino acids. V lost 0 bases, J lost 7 bases, and 12 bases lay in between. CDR1 and CDR2 from the germline V gene are SNHLY and FYNNEI. The DNA of the CDR3 is TGTGCCAGCAGTGAAGCAATAGGGGGGGCTGAAAAACTGTTTTTT. It translates to CASSEAIGGAEKLFF.

V is TRBV2 and J is TRBJ2-7; no definite D call. With 2 bases removed from V and 0 bases from J, the gap between germline ends came to 14 bases. The CDR3 length is 16 residues. Germline V gene data show CDR1 as SNHLY and CDR2 as FYNNEI. The CDR3 DNA follows: TGTGCCAGCAGTGAATATTCGGCTAGAGGCTCCTACGAGCAGTACTTC. It specifies CASSEYSARGSYEQYF.

The V and J genes are TRBV6-4 and TRBJ2-1, with 10 bases fitting TRBD1. CDR1 and CDR2 (germline): MRHNA, SNTAGT. Trimming cost V 7 bases and J 1 base; bases outside gene matches: 4. CDR3 length: 15 residues. CDR3 sequence (DNA): TGTGCCAGCAAGCGGGACAGGGGTTCCTACAATGAGCAGTTCTTC. This codes for CASKRDRGSYNEQFF.